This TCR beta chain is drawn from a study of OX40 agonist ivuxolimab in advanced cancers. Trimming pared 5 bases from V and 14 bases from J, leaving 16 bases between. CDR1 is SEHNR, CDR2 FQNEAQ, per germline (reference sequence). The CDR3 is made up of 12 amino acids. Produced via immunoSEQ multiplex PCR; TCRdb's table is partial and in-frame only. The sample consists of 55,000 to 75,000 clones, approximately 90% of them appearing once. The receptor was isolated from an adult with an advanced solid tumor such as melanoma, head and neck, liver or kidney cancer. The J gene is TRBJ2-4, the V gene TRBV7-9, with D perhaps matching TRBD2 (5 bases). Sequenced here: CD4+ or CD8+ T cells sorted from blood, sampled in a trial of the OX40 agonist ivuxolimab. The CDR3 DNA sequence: TGTGCCAGCAGCAGGACCGGTCACGGGGAGTACTTC. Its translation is CASSRTGHGEYF.